This T cell receptor (beta chain) is drawn from a study of graft-versus-host responses after intestinal transplantation. Study results and limitations: Recipient marrow showed GvH clones, some seen first in ileum or blood. When patients had graft-donor T cell macrochimerism, their allografts held high graft-versus-host to host-versus-graft clonal ratios. With peak circulating GvH clone levels came an association with early post-transplant HvG declines.

Regarding this clone: The antigen remains undetermined.

This table comes from immunoSEQ multiplex PCR, and its TCRdb copy is limited to in-frame clones, with some not included. The sample carries some 140,000 clones, around 90% recorded once. The TCR originated in a human donor who received an intestinal transplant. The input for sequencing was unstimulated CD4+ T cells sorted from spleen or lymph node cells, taken before intestinal transplant.

In nucleotides, the CDR3 is TGTGCCATCCAGGAGAGAGGGGAGCTGTTTTTT. Translation gives CAIQERGELFF. This chain joins TRBV6-6 and TRBJ2-2, with D unclear. Trimming shortened V by 10 bases and J by 8 bases, and 11 bases separated the two germline ends. CDR1 and CDR2 (germline): MNHNY, SVGAGI (reference sequence). This CDR3 contains 11 residues.